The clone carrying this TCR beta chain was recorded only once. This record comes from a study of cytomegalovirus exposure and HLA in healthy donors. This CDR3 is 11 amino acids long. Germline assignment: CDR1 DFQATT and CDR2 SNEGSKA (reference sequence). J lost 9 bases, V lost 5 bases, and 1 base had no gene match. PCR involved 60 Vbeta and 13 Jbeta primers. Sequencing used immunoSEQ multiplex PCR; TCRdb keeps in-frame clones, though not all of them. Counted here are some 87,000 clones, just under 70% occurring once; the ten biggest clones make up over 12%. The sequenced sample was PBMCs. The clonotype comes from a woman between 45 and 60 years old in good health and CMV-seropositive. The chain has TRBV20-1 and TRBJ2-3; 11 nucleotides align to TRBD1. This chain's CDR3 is CSAGTGGTQYF. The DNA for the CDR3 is TGCAGTGCTGGGACAGGGGGAACGCAGTATTTT.